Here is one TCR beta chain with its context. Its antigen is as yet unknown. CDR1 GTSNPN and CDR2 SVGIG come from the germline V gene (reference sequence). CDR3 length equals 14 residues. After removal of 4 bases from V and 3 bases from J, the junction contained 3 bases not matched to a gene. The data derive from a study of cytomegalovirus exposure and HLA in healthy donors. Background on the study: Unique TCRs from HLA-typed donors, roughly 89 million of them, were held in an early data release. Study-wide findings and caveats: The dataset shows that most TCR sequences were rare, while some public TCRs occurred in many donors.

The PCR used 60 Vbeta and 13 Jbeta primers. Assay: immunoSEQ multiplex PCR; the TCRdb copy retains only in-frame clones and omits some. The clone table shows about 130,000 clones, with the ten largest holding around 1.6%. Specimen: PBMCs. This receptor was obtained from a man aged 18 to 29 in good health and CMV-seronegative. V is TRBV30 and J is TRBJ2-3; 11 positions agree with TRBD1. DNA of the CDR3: TGTGCCTGGACGGGACAGGGGGTAACAGATACGCAGTATTTT. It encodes CAWTGQGVTDTQYF.